The rows below give T cell receptor beta chains drawn from one sample of a study of identical twins. One entry per CDR3 protein results from TCRdb running MiXCR on the 5' RACE reads. The repertoire has 500,000 to 700,000 distinct CDR3 sequences, roughly 7.2% of them found once; the top ten carry roughly 1.6%. This sample was also put to use in a study of yellow fever vaccine responses in identical twins.

Sequenced input: PBMCs. The receptor set was obtained from a woman aged 18-29 years in good health. CDR3s include the opening cysteine and the closing phenylalanine or tryptophan. Fields, in order: V gene, D gene, J gene, clone size, CDR3 DNA, CDR3 protein. The D gene is left open where the match is weak. Some rows have no size entry. The others give once, few or many, or a class for an expanded clone.

V: TRBV3-1; D: .; J: TRBJ2-7; size: .; DNA: TGTGCCAGCAGCCAAGATCCCCCCCCCGAGCAGTACTTC; CDR3: CASSQDPPPEQYF
V: TRBV7-2; D: .; J: TRBJ2-1; size: .; DNA: TGTGCCAGCAGCTCCCCCGGTTATCGGGCACCCCACAATGAGCAGTTCTTC; CDR3: CASSSPGYRAPHNEQFF
V: TRBV20-1; D: TRBD1; J: TRBJ1-1; size: .; DNA: TGCAGTGCTGTACCGGGACAGGGGAAATCGAACACTGAAGCTTTCTTT; CDR3: CSAVPGQGKSNTEAFF
V: TRBV2; D: .; J: TRBJ2-7; size: many; DNA: TGTGCCGGAGGGATACTAGACTCCTACGAGCAGTACTTC; CDR3: CAGGILDSYEQYF
V: TRBV5-1; D: .; J: TRBJ2-7; size: few; DNA: TGCGCCAGCAGCTTGGGACAACGATACGAGCAGTACTTC; CDR3: CASSLGQRYEQYF
V: TRBV6-1; D: .; J: TRBJ1-1; size: few; DNA: TGTGCCAGCTGGACGGGGGGCGTAGGGACTGAAGCTTTCTTT; CDR3: CASWTGGVGTEAFF
V: TRBV7-7; D: .; J: TRBJ2-1; size: few; DNA: TGTGCCAGCAGCAAGGACAAGAGCTCCTACAATGAGCAGTTCTTC; CDR3: CASSKDKSSYNEQFF
V: TRBV14; D: .; J: TRBJ1-6; size: many; DNA: TGTGCCAGCAGCCCCACGCACACAGGGCTAAATTCACCCCTCCACTTT; CDR3: CASSPTHTGLNSPLHF
V: TRBV29-1; D: .; J: TRBJ2-7; size: .; DNA: TGCAGCGTTGAAACTAGCTACGAGCAGTACTTC; CDR3: CSVETSYEQYF
V: TRBV3-1; D: .; J: TRBJ2-3; size: .; DNA: TGTGCCAGCAGCCAAGGGCTAAGCACAGATACGCAGTATTTT; CDR3: CASSQGLSTDTQYF